The sequence of this T cell receptor beta chain was determined in a study of response to subunit inactivated influenza vaccine. CDR1 DFQATT and CDR2 SNEGSKA come from the germline V gene (reference sequence). V gave up 3 bases and J gave up 11 bases, with 5 bases separating them. This CDR3 has 9 amino acids. TCRdb re-derived calls from the RT-PCR reads in MiXCR, one entry per CDR3 protein. The table lists about 780,000 distinct CDR3 sequences, around 20% of them singletons. The TCR was taken from a man aged 50-59 years who received an inactivated influenza vaccine. The chain has TRBV20-1 and TRBJ2-1; D ambiguous. This material consisted of PBMCs from blood, taken roughly 5 days after vaccination. The CDR3 loop is CSASGKQFF. The DNA for the CDR3 is TGCAGTGCTAGTGGTAAGCAGTTCTTC.